The rows below give T cell receptor beta chains drawn from one sample of a study of shared clonotypes between healthy human individuals. The repertoire was sequenced with immunoSEQ multiplex PCR; TCRdb's copy has only in-frame clones and lacks some. The table lists around 510,000 clones, about 96% of them singletons. Sequenced: naive CD4+ T cells sorted from blood. These receptors were obtained from a woman aged 25 to 45 in good health. Each CDR3 is given with its conserved first and last residue. D genes are given only for firm matches.

cdr3_length: 15; v_call: TRBV4-2; d_call: TRBD1; j_call: TRBJ2-7; cdr3_aa: CASSQGFGTAYEQYF; cdr3_nt: TGTGCCAGCAGCCAAGGGTTCGGGACAGCCTACGAGCAGTACTTC
cdr3_length: 15; v_call: TRBV29-1; d_call: TRBD2; j_call: TRBJ2-3; cdr3_aa: CSVEDSGASTDTQYF; cdr3_nt: TGCAGCGTTGAAGATAGCGGGGCTAGCACAGATACGCAGTATTTT
cdr3_length: 18; v_call: TRBV28; d_call: -; j_call: TRBJ2-2; cdr3_aa: CASSYAPPGPSNTGELFF; cdr3_nt: TGTGCCAGCAGTTATGCTCCTCCGGGACCCTCGAACACCGGGGAGCTGTTTTTT
cdr3_length: 14; v_call: TRBV15; d_call: TRBD1; j_call: TRBJ2-7; cdr3_aa: CATSRDRGPYEQYF; cdr3_nt: TGTGCCACCAGCAGAGACAGGGGGCCGTACGAGCAGTACTTC
cdr3_length: 13; v_call: TRBV28; d_call: -; j_call: TRBJ2-5; cdr3_aa: CASTGGQGETQYF; cdr3_nt: TGTGCCAGCACTGGGGGGCAAGGGGAGACCCAGTACTTC
cdr3_length: 15; v_call: TRBV19; d_call: TRBD1; j_call: TRBJ1-2; cdr3_aa: CASRRTGNTNYGYTF; cdr3_nt: TGTGCCAGTAGGAGGACAGGCAACACTAACTATGGCTACACCTTC
cdr3_length: 15; v_call: TRBV27; d_call: -; j_call: TRBJ1-5; cdr3_aa: CASSLAGAGNQPQHF; cdr3_nt: TGTGCCAGCAGTTTGGCAGGGGCTGGCAATCAGCCCCAGCATTTT
cdr3_length: 11; v_call: TRBV20-1; d_call: -; j_call: TRBJ1-1; cdr3_aa: CSATIYTEAFF; cdr3_nt: TGCAGTGCCACTATATACACTGAAGCTTTCTTT
cdr3_length: 16; v_call: TRBV2; d_call: TRBD1; j_call: TRBJ2-2; cdr3_aa: CASTWQGASNTGELFF; cdr3_nt: TGTGCCAGCACTTGGCAGGGGGCGTCGAACACCGGGGAGCTGTTTTTT
cdr3_length: 11; v_call: TRBV14; d_call: -; j_call: TRBJ2-7; cdr3_aa: CASSRLYEQYF; cdr3_nt: TGTGCCAGCAGCCGACTATACGAGCAGTACTTC